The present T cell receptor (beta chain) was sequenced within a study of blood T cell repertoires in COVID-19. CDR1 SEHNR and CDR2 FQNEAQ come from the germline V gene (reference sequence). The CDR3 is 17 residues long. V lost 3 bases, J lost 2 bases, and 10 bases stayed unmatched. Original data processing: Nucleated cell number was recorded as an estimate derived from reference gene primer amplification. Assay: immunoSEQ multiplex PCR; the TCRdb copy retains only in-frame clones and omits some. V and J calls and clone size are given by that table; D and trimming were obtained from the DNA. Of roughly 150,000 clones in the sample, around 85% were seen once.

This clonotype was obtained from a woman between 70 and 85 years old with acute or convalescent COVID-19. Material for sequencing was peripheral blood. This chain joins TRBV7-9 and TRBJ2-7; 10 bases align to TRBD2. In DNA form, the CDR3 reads TGTGCCAGCAGCTTGGGGGATATAGCGGGAGGAGCCTACGAGCAGTACTTC. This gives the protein CASSLGDIAGGAYEQYF.